These 4 T cell receptor beta chains originate from one sample sequenced in a study of cytomegalovirus exposure and HLA in healthy donors. PCR primers comprised 60 Vbeta and 13 Jbeta primers. Repertoires were generated with immunoSEQ multiplex PCR, while TCRdb's copy carries only in-frame clones and drops some. The data contain about 150,000 clones, almost 75% of them singletons. The sample consisted of PBMCs. All receptors derive from a woman between 18 and 30 years old in good health and CMV-seropositive.

The V gene is TRBV5-1, the J gene TRBJ1-6, with 9 bases identical to TRBD1. CDR3 length: 16 amino acids. Trimming at V came to 4 bases and at J to 7 bases, leaving 9 bases not matched to a gene. Germline CDR1 SGHRS, CDR2 YFSETQ. For the CDR3, the DNA is TGCGCCAGCAGCCCCGAGACAGGGGGTATCAATTCACCCCTCCACTTT. The encoded protein is CASSPETGGINSPLHF.

V usage is TRBV7-3 and J usage is TRBJ2-1, with 11 bases matching TRBD2. J lost 3 bases, V lost 5 bases, and 3 bases had no gene match. There are 15 residues in the CDR3. The germline gives CDR1 SGHTA, CDR2 FQGTGA. CDR3 sequence reads: CASSLGTSGYNEQFF. The CDR3 nucleotides are TGTGCCAGCAGCCTAGGGACTAGCGGCTACAATGAGCAGTTCTTC.

The chain uses TRBV5-4 and TRBJ2-3; no firm D call. Between the trimmed V and J ends, which lost 0 bases and 4 bases, there was a span of 12 bases. Per germline, CDR1 SGHNT and CDR2 YYREEE (reference sequence). The CDR3 length is 15 residues. CDR3 amino acids: CASSLDFGGADTQYF. For the CDR3, the DNA is TGTGCCAGCAGCTTGGATTTCGGCGGCGCAGATACGCAGTATTTT.

V is TRBV2 and J is TRBJ2-7; 8 nucleotides line up with TRBD1. This CDR3 contains 15 residues. Trimming at V came to 3 bases and at J to 4 bases, leaving 8 bases not matched to a gene. Per germline, CDR1 SNHLY and CDR2 FYNNEI. CDR3 amino acids: CASSDKQGGLYEQYF. The CDR3 DNA is TGTGCCAGCAGTGACAAACAGGGGGGACTTTACGAGCAGTACTTC.